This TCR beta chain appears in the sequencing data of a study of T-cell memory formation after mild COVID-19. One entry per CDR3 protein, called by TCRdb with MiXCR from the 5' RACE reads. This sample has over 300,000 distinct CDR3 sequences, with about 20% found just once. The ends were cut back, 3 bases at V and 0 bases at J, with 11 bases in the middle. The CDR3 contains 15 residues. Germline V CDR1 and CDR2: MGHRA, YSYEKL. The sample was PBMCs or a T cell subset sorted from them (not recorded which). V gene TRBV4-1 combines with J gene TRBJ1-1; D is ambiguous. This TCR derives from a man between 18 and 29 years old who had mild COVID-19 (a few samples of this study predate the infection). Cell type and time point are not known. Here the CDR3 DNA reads TGCGCCAGCAGCCAGGTAGGCTCCATGAACACTGAAGCTTTCTTT. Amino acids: CASSQVGSMNTEAFF.